Below are 30 T cell receptor beta chains sequenced from a single sample in a study of T cell responses to AZD1222 COVID-19 vaccine. This table comes from immunoSEQ multiplex PCR, and its TCRdb copy is limited to in-frame clones, with some not included. The sample includes about 83,000 clones, approximately 87% of them seen just once. The specimen comprised peripheral blood, sampled on day 0 of MenACWY control vaccination. The receptors were gathered from an adult in good health.

This clone was seen only once. This rearrangement joins TRBV5-1 to TRBJ2-7; no definite D call. V gave up 4 bases and J gave up 3 bases, with 5 bases separating them. This CDR3 comprises 11 residues. Germline V gene lookup returns CDR1 SGHRS and CDR2 YFSETQ. CDR3 coding DNA: TGCGCCAGCAGCGTTAACTACGAGCAGTACTTC. It specifies CASSVNYEQYF.

The rearrangement uses TRBV3-1 (or the pseudogene TRBV3-2) and TRBJ2-7, with D uncertain. The CDR3 loop spans 14 amino acids. V was pared by 3 bases and J by 0 bases, with 9 bases between. Per the germline V gene, CDR1 is LGHDT and CDR2 is YNNKEL (reference sequence). The CDR3 loop reads CASSQNGYSYEQYF. In nucleotides, the CDR3 is TGTGCCAGCAGCCAGAACGGCTACTCCTACGAGCAGTACTTC.

The chain is built from TRBV30 and TRBJ2-7; D perhaps matches TRBD2 (7 bases). The CDR3 loop spans 14 amino acids. Trimming cost V 0 bases and J 2 bases, with 11 bases left between them. The germline CDR1 and CDR2 sequences are GTSNPN and SVGIG (reference sequence). CDR3 sequence: CAWSVGGATYEQYF. The DNA of the CDR3 is TGTGCCTGGAGTGTAGGGGGGGCGACCTACGAGCAGTACTTC. Together with reference TRBV30 and TRBJ2-7, the CDR3 gives the full variable domain: SQTIHQWPATLVQPVGSPLSLECTVEGTSNPNLYWYRQAAGRGLQLLFYSVGIGQISSEVPQNLSASRPQDRQFILSSKKLLLSDSGFYLCAWSVGGATYEQYFGPGTRLTVT.

There are a few counts of this clone. V gene TRBV6-5 combines with J gene TRBJ2-2; the match to TRBD2 covers 7 bases. Germline lookup yields CDR1 MNHEY and CDR2 SVGAGI. With V trimmed by 2 bases and J by 1 base, 4 bases remained unmatched. This CDR3 has 16 residues. The CDR3 reads CASSYLSGKNTGELFF. In nucleotides, the CDR3 is TGTGCCAGCAGTTACCTAAGCGGGAAGAACACCGGGGAGCTGTTTTTT.

The rearrangement uses TRBV28 and TRBJ1-2; 9 nucleotides align to TRBD1. CDR3 length: 15 residues. The ends lost 8 bases at V and 2 bases at J; junction bases unmatched: 9. Germline V gene sequence: CDR1 MDHEN, CDR2 SYDVKM. CDR3 DNA: TGTGCCAGCCATGGCCCGGGACAGGGAAACTATGGCTACACCTTC. This encodes CASHGPGQGNYGYTF.

V gene TRBV28 combines with J gene TRBJ1-1; D perhaps matches TRBD1 (5 bases). The germline gives CDR1 MDHEN, CDR2 SYDVKM. CDR3 size: 12 residues. With 2 bases removed from V and 9 bases from J, the gap between germline ends came to 10 bases. The CDR3 spells CASSLVEGKAFF. The CDR3 nucleotides are TGTGCCAGCAGTTTAGTTGAGGGGAAAGCTTTCTTT.

V is TRBV20-1 and J is TRBJ2-7; a weak D match, TRBD1 (5 bases). CDR3 length equals 11 residues. CDR1 and CDR2 from the germline V gene are DFQATT and SNEGSKA (reference sequence). V gave up 7 bases and J gave up 0 bases, with 7 bases separating them. CDR3 sequence: CSDRPSYEQYF. The CDR3 bases are TGCAGTGACAGGCCCTCCTACGAGCAGTACTTC.

The genes are TRBV3-1 (or the pseudogene TRBV3-2) and TRBJ2-1; 8 bases map to TRBD2. CDR1 and CDR2 from the germline V gene are LGHDT and YNNKEL (reference sequence). The CDR3 has 12 residues. J was trimmed by 15 bases and V by 4 bases; bases with no gene match: 8. CDR3 region: CASSPSGTSWFF. The CDR3, as DNA: TGTGCCAGCAGCCCCTCCGGGACTAGTTGGTTCTTC.

The V gene is TRBV24-1, the J gene TRBJ1-2, with 7 bases fitting TRBD1. Trimming at V came to 7 bases and at J to 3 bases, leaving 13 bases not matched to a gene. This CDR3 is built from 16 residues. The germline V gene encodes CDR1 KGHDR and CDR2 SFDVKD. The CDR3 reads CATSPTGSRGYYGYTF. DNA for the CDR3: TGTGCCACCAGCCCGACAGGGAGTCGGGGGTACTATGGCTACACCTTC.

The V gene is TRBV4-3, the J gene TRBJ1-2, with no clear D. The CDR3 length is 16 residues. Germline V CDR1 and CDR2: LGHNA, YSLEER. V dropped 0 bases and J dropped 3 bases, with 14 bases sitting between them. The CDR3, as DNA: TGCGCCAGCAGCCAAGAGTTTCGGCAGGAGGACTATGGCTACACCTTC. Protein product: CASSQEFRQEDYGYTF.

The chain has TRBV5-4 and TRBJ1-1; a weak D match, TRBD1 (5 bases). Germline lookup yields CDR1 SGHNT and CDR2 YYREEE (reference sequence). The CDR3 has 16 amino acids. Trimming left V 5 bases short and J 3 bases short, with 20 bases between. CDR3 nucleotides: TGTGCCAGCAGTGCCCTGATGGGGGGAAAAGACACTGAAGCTTTCTTT. Its translation: CASSALMGGKDTEAFF.

The rearrangement links TRBV7-6 to TRBJ2-7; possibly TRBD2 for D (5 bases). The V end lost 5 bases, the J end lost 2 bases, and 19 bases lay between the germline ends. The CDR3 is 16 amino acids. Germline CDR1 and CDR2: SGHVS and FNYEAQ. In DNA form, the CDR3 reads TGTGCCAGCAGCCTGACACTAGGAGGTTCGACCTACGAGCAGTACTTC. The encoded protein is CASSLTLGGSTYEQYF.

V and J are TRBV28 and TRBJ2-7, with TRBD2 matching over 8 bases. Germline CDR1 and CDR2: MDHEN and SYDVKM. The CDR3 loop spans 15 amino acids. V was clipped by 7 bases and J by 1 base; unmatched bases: 9. CDR3 protein: CASTRSGSLSYEQYF. CDR3 in DNA: TGTGCCAGCACACGAAGCGGGAGTCTTTCCTACGAGCAGTACTTC.

The J gene is TRBJ2-1, the V gene TRBV4-1, with 7 bases that match TRBD2. The germline CDR1 and CDR2 sequences are MGHRA and YSYEKL. V trimming: 0 bases; J trimming: 4 bases; junction bases outside the gene matches: 6. CDR3 length: 16 residues. The CDR3 sequence is CASSQDRGLPYNEQFF. CDR3 nucleotides: TGCGCCAGCAGCCAAGATCGGGGACTACCTTACAATGAGCAGTTCTTC.

This clone was seen a few times. The genes are TRBV11-3 and TRBJ2-3, with TRBD1 matching over 7 bases. The CDR3 is 14 amino acids. In germline, CDR1 is SGHNT, CDR2 YENEEA. V lost 5 bases and J lost 2; bases outside the gene matches: 4. The CDR3 region has the DNA TGTGCCAGCAGCCGGGACAGCCTCACAGATACGCAGTATTTT. It is translated as CASSRDSLTDTQYF. The full variable domain, its missing parts supplied by reference TRBV11-3 and TRBJ2-3, is EAGVVQSPRYKIIEKKQPVAFWCNPISGHNTLYWYLQNLGQGPELLIRYENEEAVDDSQLPKDRFSAERLKGVDSTLKIQPAELGDSAVYLCASSRDSLTDTQYFGPGTRLTVL.

The chain combines TRBV29-1 with TRBJ1-1; D uncertain. The CDR3 sequence is 13 residues long. V was shortened by 4 bases and J by 4 bases, with 13 bases between the two germline ends. Looked up from germline, CDR1 is SQVTM and CDR2 is ANQGSEA. The CDR3 DNA follows: TGCAGCGTTGGAGACAACGCGAGCACTGAAGCTTTCTTT. Translated: CSVGDNASTEAFF. The full variable domain, in which reference TRBV29-1 and TRBJ1-1 provide the parts outside the CDR3, is SAVISQKPSRDICQRGTSLTIQCQVDSQVTMMFWYRQQPGQSLTLIATANQGSEATYESGFVIDKFPISRPNLTFSTLTVSNMSPEDSSIYLCSVGDNASTEAFFGQGTRLTVV.

The chain couples TRBV6-2 or TRBV6-3 to TRBJ1-5; a possible D gene is TRBD1 (5 bases). Germline V gene data show CDR1 as MNHEY and CDR2 as SVGEGT. This CDR3 contains 14 residues. Trimming removed 2 bases from V and 3 bases from J, with 8 bases in between. The CDR3 reads CASSYGGINQPQHF. DNA for the CDR3: TGTGCCAGCAGTTACGGGGGAATCAATCAGCCCCAGCATTTT.

The rearrangement uses TRBV27 and TRBJ1-2; D is unresolved. The CDR3 extends over 13 amino acids. CDR1 is MNHEY, CDR2 SMNVEV, per germline (reference sequence). V lost 3 bases and J lost 1, with 6 bases in between. CDR3 sequence: CASSFSSNYGYTF. The CDR3 region has the DNA TGTGCCAGCAGTTTTTCCAGTAACTATGGCTACACCTTC.

The chain joins TRBV21-1 to TRBJ1-5; the table's D call, TRBD1, was not checked against the DNA. TRBV21-1 is a pseudogene segment. The CDR3 spans 16 residues. DNA for the CDR3: TGTGCCAGCAGCGGGGGACAGTCAAGCTCAAATCAGCCCCAGCATTTT. Its protein product is CASSGGQSSSNQPQHF.

This clone showed up just once. The V and J genes are TRBV5-4 and TRBJ1-2; 8 nucleotides agree with TRBD1. The CDR3 covers 15 residues. V lost 7 bases, J lost 8 bases, and 16 bases stayed unmatched. Germline CDR1 and CDR2: SGHNT and YYREEE (reference sequence). CDR3 coding DNA: TGTGCCAGCGGCCATTTACTCAGGGGGCGTAAAGGCTACACCTTC. The encoded protein is CASGHLLRGRKGYTF.

This clone was found a few times. The chain joins TRBV7-3 to TRBJ2-1; 9 bases line up with TRBD2. The V gene's germline CDR1 is SGHTA and CDR2 FQGTGA. V shed 3 bases, J shed 4 bases, and the junction held 4 bases outside the gene matches. This CDR3 comprises 15 residues. CDR3: CASSLGGRVYNEQFF. DNA of the CDR3: TGTGCCAGCAGCTTGGGCGGGAGGGTTTACAATGAGCAGTTCTTC. Drawing the rest from reference TRBV7-3 and TRBJ2-1, the complete variable domain is GAGVSQTPSNKVTEKGKYVELRCDPISGHTALYWYRQSLGQGPEFLIYFQGTGAADDSGLPNDRFFAVRPEGSVSTLKIQRTERGDSAVYLCASSLGGRVYNEQFFGPGTRLTVL.

This clone was detected a few times. The rearrangement links TRBV19 to TRBJ2-7; D unclear. Germline assignment: CDR1 LNHDA and CDR2 SQIVND (reference sequence). V lost 3 bases, J lost 5 bases, and 14 bases lay in between. CDR3 size: 14 residues. The CDR3 protein is CASSMVGYSNEQYF. CDR3 nucleotides: TGTGCCAGTAGTATGGTCGGGTATAGCAACGAGCAGTACTTC.

In its sample, this clone was seen a few times. The CDR3 nucleotides read TGTGCCAGCGCGTCCAGGTTTTGGGCTTTCTTT. Translation gives CASASRFWAFF. The chain couples TRBV28 to TRBJ1-1; D is undetermined. CDR3 length equals 11 residues. V shed 8 bases and J shed 11 bases, with 15 bases lying between them. CDR1 is MDHEN, CDR2 SYDVKM, per germline.

The chain recombines TRBV6-5 with TRBJ1-6, with a weak D call TRBD1 (6 bases). In germline, CDR1 is MNHEY, CDR2 SVGAGI. V lost 2 bases and J lost 4, with 12 bases in between. CDR3 length equals 16 residues. The CDR3 DNA sequence: TGTGCCAGCAGTTACCATTCAGGGGAATATAATTCACCCCTCCACTTT. Translated, it gives CASSYHSGEYNSPLHF.

This chain links TRBV28 with TRBJ2-2; the D gene is possibly TRBD2 (6 bases). The germline gives CDR1 MDHEN, CDR2 SYDVKM. The CDR3 is made up of 16 amino acids. Trimming took 6 bases from V and 5 from J, leaving 19 bases between them. CDR3 coding DNA: TGTGCCAGCAGAAGTACCGACTCCGCGGGAACCGGGGAGCTGTTTTTT. This gives the protein CASRSTDSAGTGELFF. The complete variable domain, with remaining parts taken from reference TRBV28 and TRBJ2-2, reads DVKVTQSSRYLVKRTGEKVFLECVQDMDHENMFWYRQDPGLGLRLIYFSYDVKMKEKGDIPEGYSVSREKKERFSLILESASTNQTSMYLCASRSTDSAGTGELFFGEGSRLTVL.

The CDR3 DNA reads as TGTGCCACCAGTTTAGCGGGACTAGATACGCAGTATTTT. Translation: CATSLAGLDTQYF. J is TRBJ2-3 and V is TRBV24-1, with 8 bases aligning to TRBD2. This CDR3 is 13 amino acids long. Trimming cost V 6 bases and J 5 bases; bases outside gene matches: 3. From germline, CDR1 is KGHDR and CDR2 SFDVKD.

The gene calls are TRBV7-9 and TRBJ2-5; no reliable D call. The CDR3 contains 10 residues. V was shortened by 1 base and J by 6 bases, with 0 bases between the two germline ends. In germline, CDR1 is SEHNR, CDR2 FQNEAQ (reference sequence). CDR3 bases: TGTGCCAGCAGCTTAGAGACCCAGTACTTC. Translating it yields CASSLETQYF. The full variable domain, with the rest looked up from reference TRBV7-9 and TRBJ2-5, is DTGVSQNPRHKITKRGQNVTFRCDPISEHNRLYWYRQTLGQGPEFLTYFQNEAQLEKSRLLSDRFSAERPKGSFSTLEIQRTEQGDSAMYLCASSLETQYFGPGTRLLVL.

This rearrangement joins TRBV20-1 to TRBJ1-2; unclear D gene. The CDR3 totals 8 residues. V was shortened by 7 bases and J by 8 bases, with 5 bases between the two germline ends. In germline, CDR1 is DFQATT, CDR2 SNEGSKA (reference sequence). The CDR3 spells CSVEGYTF. CDR3 DNA: TGCAGTGTTGAAGGCTACACCTTC.

This chain joins TRBV3-1 (or the pseudogene TRBV3-2) and TRBJ2-1, with D unclear. The CDR3 covers 12 residues. Germline-derived CDR1 and CDR2 are LGHDT and YNNKEL (reference sequence). The V end lost 1 base, the J end lost 7 bases, and 5 bases lay between the germline ends. The CDR3: CASSQVRNEQFF. Here the CDR3 DNA reads TGTGCCAGCAGCCAAGTCCGAAATGAGCAGTTCTTC.

The rearrangement links TRBV30 to TRBJ2-1, with D uncertain. From germline, CDR1 is GTSNPN and CDR2 SVGIG (reference sequence). The CDR3 totals 14 residues. V was clipped by 4 bases and J by 9 bases, with 19 bases between them. The CDR3 sequence: CAWNEYAKGSEQFF. As DNA, the CDR3 is TGTGCCTGGAACGAGTACGCGAAAGGCAGTGAGCAGTTCTTC.